This T cell receptor (beta chain) was sequenced for a study of blood T cell repertoires in COVID-19. Trimming stripped 5 bases from V and 4 bases from J, with 14 bases between. This CDR3 is built from 13 residues. Germline V gives CDR1 GTSNPN, CDR2 SVGIG (reference sequence). TCRdb's table, derived via immunoSEQ multiplex PCR, lists solely in-frame clones and lacks some. Among 270,000 or so clones, 89% were seen once, and the ten largest hold roughly 5%. This TCR was sampled from a woman aged 40 to 50 who had recovered from COVID-19. The material sequenced was peripheral blood. The chain joins TRBV30 to TRBJ1-2; a weak D match, TRBD1 (5 bases). CDR3 DNA: TGTGCCTGGGGCCCGGACACTCCCTATGGCTACACCTTC. Translation: CAWGPDTPYGYTF.